Below are 27 T cell receptor beta chains sequenced from a single sample in a study of blood T cells in healthy people across ages (dated by TCRdb to about 2015). Libraries were built with 5' RACE. TCRdb shows the sequencer as Illumina HiSeq 2500. A second roughly 6 to 11 cycle PCR used a sample-barcoded 5' primer and a J-beta primer mix. In-frame beta chains were kept once TCRdb had trimmed the public reads at Q25 with fastp and called clones with MiXCR. Rows with a matching CDR3 protein are joined into one entry that keeps the most common DNA and genes. This sample is represented by 650,000 to 950,000 distinct CDR3 sequences; approximately 44% of them were singletons. The top ten hold nearly 20% of the sample. Sequenced: blood. The receptor source for this set is a man between 60 and 70 years old in good health.

In this sample, this clonotype turned up a few times. The chain links TRBV2 to TRBJ2-3; weak D call: TRBD1 (6 bases). The V and J ends lost 6 bases and 0 bases respectively, with 19 bases between them. This CDR3 is built from 17 residues. The germline CDR1 and CDR2 sequences are SNHLY and FYNNEI. Here the CDR3 reads CASSPLRTALSTDTQYF. In nucleotides, the CDR3 is TGTGCCAGCAGCCCCCTACGGACAGCCCTTAGCACAGATACGCAGTATTTT.

This chain uses TRBV18 with TRBJ2-3; 7 nucleotides line up with TRBD1. The CDR3 extends over 16 amino acids. V lost 5 bases to trimming and J lost 0 bases; unmatched junction nucleotides: 8. Germline CDR1 is KGHSH and CDR2 is LQKENI. CDR3 protein: CASSTSGTASTDTQYF. In DNA, the CDR3 is TGTGCCAGCTCAACTTCCGGGACAGCTAGCACAGATACGCAGTATTTT.

V usage is TRBV9 and J usage is TRBJ1-5, with D perhaps TRBD1 (5 bases). The CDR3 length is 17 residues. In germline, CDR1 is SGDLS, CDR2 YYNGEE. V was clipped by 4 bases and J by 1 base, with 18 bases between them. DNA for the CDR3: TGTGCCAGCAGCCCCCCTATGACAGTTATAAGCAATCAGCCCCAGCATTTT. This sequence encodes CASSPPMTVISNQPQHF.

This clonotype was detected ten times or more. V and J are TRBV5-1 and TRBJ1-2; unclear D gene. The CDR3 is made up of 15 amino acids. The V gene's germline CDR1 is SGHRS and CDR2 YFSETQ. Trimming pared 7 bases from V and 4 bases from J, leaving 20 bases between. This CDR3 is CASGKPGASSYGYTF. The CDR3 DNA sequence: TGCGCCAGCGGAAAGCCGGGAGCATCGAGCTATGGCTACACCTTC.

The rearrangement links TRBV20-1 to TRBJ2-1; 11 bases are shared with TRBD2. Germline V gives CDR1 DFQATT, CDR2 SNEGSKA (reference sequence). This CDR3 spans 15 amino acids. V dropped 3 bases and J dropped 7; count of bases not matched to a gene: 8. The CDR3 coding sequence is TGCAGTGCTAGGTTGCTAGCGGGGGGTTTTAATGAGCAGTTCTTC. This codes for CSARLLAGGFNEQFF.

The rearrangement joins TRBV24-1 to TRBJ2-7; TRBD1 or TRBD2 may be the D gene (5 bases each). The germline CDR1 and CDR2 sequences are KGHDR and SFDVKD. The CDR3 runs 15 residues. The ends were cut back, 3 bases at V and 7 bases at J, with 18 bases in the middle. The CDR3, as DNA: TGTGCCACCAGTGATCCCAAGGGACCTCTCGGTGAGCAGTACTTC. Its protein product is CATSDPKGPLGEQYF.

This clonotype was recorded once. The genes are TRBV6-5 and TRBJ2-1, with 7 bases lining up with TRBD1. This CDR3 is built from 14 residues. V gave up 5 bases and J gave up 9 bases; unmatched junction bases: 10. Germline lookup yields CDR1 MNHEY and CDR2 SVGAGI. CDR3 bases: TGTGCCAGCAGTAAGGACAGGTTGGACGGTGAGCAGTTCTTC. It specifies CASSKDRLDGEQFF.

This clonotype has at least ten counts. In DNA, the CDR3 is TGTGCCAGCAGTCCCGGACAGGGGGTGGCCCAGTACTTC. Encoded protein: CASSPGQGVAQYF. The gene calls are TRBV27 and TRBJ2-5, with TRBD1 matching 10 bases. Germline V gene lookup returns CDR1 MNHEY and CDR2 SMNVEV (reference sequence). V gave up 5 bases and J gave up 9 bases; unmatched junction bases: 6. The CDR3 has 13 amino acids.

This clonotype was detected only a few times. The chain uses TRBV7-9 and TRBJ2-5; TRBD2 agrees at 8 bases. V was clipped by 7 bases and J by 2 bases; unmatched bases: 6. The V gene's germline CDR1 is SEHNR and CDR2 FQNEAQ (reference sequence). The CDR3 covers 14 residues. CDR3 DNA: TGTGCCAGCACGCGGGGGGAGGTACAAGAGACCCAGTACTTC. This translates into CASTRGEVQETQYF. The whole variable domain, remainder taken from reference TRBV7-9 and TRBJ2-5, is DTGVSQNPRHKITKRGQNVTFRCDPISEHNRLYWYRQTLGQGPEFLTYFQNEAQLEKSRLLSDRFSAERPKGSFSTLEIQRTEQGDSAMYLCASTRGEVQETQYFGPGTRLLVL.

The chain uses TRBV14 and TRBJ1-2, with 9 bases fitting TRBD1. After removal of 4 bases from V and 6 bases from J, the junction contained 9 bases not matched to a gene. The CDR3 contains 15 residues. The germline CDR1 and CDR2 sequences are SGHDN and FVKESK. The CDR3 coding sequence is TGTGCCAGCAGCCGACCCGGGACAGGGACCAATGGCTACACCTTC. Encoded protein: CASSRPGTGTNGYTF. The whole variable domain, filled in from reference TRBV14 and TRBJ1-2, reads EAGVTQFPSHSVIEKGQTVTLRCDPISGHDNLYWYRRVMGKEIKFLLHFVKESKQDESGMPNNRFLAERTGGTYSTLKVQPAELEDSGVYFCASSRPGTGTNGYTFGSGTRLTVV.

CDR3 region: CASSYSWGYEQYF. As DNA, the CDR3 is TGTGCCAGCAGTTACTCTTGGGGTTACGAGCAGTACTTC. The chain links TRBV6-2 or TRBV6-3 to TRBJ2-7; D unresolved. The germline V and J ends were trimmed by 0 bases and 4 bases, with 7 bases remaining between them. The CDR3 runs 13 residues. Germline V gives CDR1 MNHEY, CDR2 SVGEGT.

This clonotype showed up just a few times. This chain's CDR3 is CASSYPGADRISRQYF. In DNA form, the CDR3 reads TGTGCCAGCAGTTACCCGGGAGCGGACAGGATCTCCCGTCAGTACTTC. The chain links TRBV6-2 or TRBV6-3 to TRBJ2-5; perhaps TRBD1 as D (7 bases). Germline assignment: CDR1 MNHEY and CDR2 SVGEGT. The CDR3 runs to 16 residues. V lost 2 bases, J lost 11 bases, and 24 bases lay in between.

V is TRBV7-4 and J is TRBJ2-7; perhaps TRBD1 as D (6 bases). The CDR3 totals 14 residues. CDR1 is SGHVT, CDR2 SQSDAQ, per germline. V lost 11 bases to trimming and J lost 2 bases, with 19 bases between them. CDR3 sequence (DNA): TGTGCCTGCCGCTTAGGGGGACATCCCTACGAGCAGTACTTC. Translated: CACRLGGHPYEQYF. Using reference TRBV7-4 and TRBJ2-7 for the parts outside the CDR3, the full variable domain is GAGVSQSPRYKVAKRGRDVALRCDSISGHVTLYWYRQTLGQGSEVLTYSQSDAQRDKSGRPSGRFSAERPERSVSTLKIQRTEQGDSAVYLCACRLGGHPYEQYFGPGTRLTVT.

This chain connects TRBV12-3 or TRBV12-4 to TRBJ2-4, with 9 positions matching TRBD2. The CDR3 loop spans 14 amino acids. V shed 5 bases, J shed 7 bases, and the junction held 6 bases outside the gene matches. Here the CDR3 reads CASSPGLASNIQYF. The CDR3 DNA follows: TGTGCCAGCAGTCCGGGACTAGCAAGTAACATTCAGTACTTC.

This rearrangement joins TRBV7-9 to TRBJ2-7, with 8 bases aligning to TRBD1. CDR3 length: 15 amino acids. J was trimmed by 2 bases and V by 5 bases; bases with no gene match: 8. CDR1 is SEHNR and CDR2 is FQNEAQ in the germline V gene (reference sequence). In DNA form, the CDR3 reads TGTGCCAGCAGCAGCCGGGACAGGCATACCTACGAGCAGTACTTC. Its protein product is CASSSRDRHTYEQYF.

This clonotype was observed a few times. V gene TRBV9 combines with J gene TRBJ2-1; a possible D gene is TRBD2 (6 bases). There are 15 residues in the CDR3. From germline, CDR1 is SGDLS and CDR2 YYNGEE. Trimming left V 1 base short and J 7 bases short, with 15 bases between. CDR3 region: CASSVSGTSRNEQFF. CDR3 nucleotide sequence: TGTGCCAGCAGCGTATCTGGGACTTCGAGAAATGAGCAGTTCTTC.

The chain links TRBV7-2 to TRBJ2-6; D gene ambiguous. Trimming stripped 2 bases from V and 0 bases from J, with 8 bases between. In germline, CDR1 is SGHTA, CDR2 FQGNSA. The CDR3 is 16 residues long. The CDR3 DNA sequence: TGTGCCAGCAGCTTAAAAGGAAACTCTGGGGCCAACGTCCTGACTTTC. Encoded protein: CASSLKGNSGANVLTF.

This clonotype has a handful of counts. The chain uses TRBV20-1 and TRBJ2-3, with 8 bases matching TRBD1. The V segment lost 5 bases and the J segment 3 bases; nucleotides outside the gene matches: 10. CDR1 is DFQATT, CDR2 SNEGSKA, per germline (reference sequence). CDR3 length: 15 amino acids. CDR3 amino acids: CSAYSPGQETDTQYF. Written as DNA, the CDR3 is TGCAGTGCTTATTCTCCGGGACAGGAAACAGATACGCAGTATTTT.

V and J are TRBV4-1 and TRBJ2-3, with D unresolved. This CDR3 is 16 amino acids long. V was trimmed by 0 bases and J by 4 bases, leaving 14 bases between them. Germline loops: CDR1 MGHRA, CDR2 YSYEKL. The DNA of the CDR3 is TGCGCCAGCAGCCAAGAAATACCACCCTCGGCAGATACGCAGTATTTT. It is translated as CASSQEIPPSADTQYF.

The chain uses TRBV12-3 or TRBV12-4 and TRBJ2-5; the D gene is possibly TRBD1 (6 bases). The ends were cut back, 6 bases at V and 11 bases at J, with 25 bases in the middle. There are 15 residues in the CDR3. CDR3: CASREGGSANNEQYF. The CDR3 bases are TGTGCCAGCAGGGAAGGGGGTAGCGCCAACAATGAGCAGTACTTC.

The chain joins TRBV3-1 to TRBJ2-3; D is uncertain. The CDR3 covers 15 residues. Per germline, CDR1 LGHDT and CDR2 YNNKEL (reference sequence). Trimming pared 0 bases from V and 4 bases from J, leaving 11 bases between. The CDR3 DNA is TGTGCCAGCAGCCAAGACCCCAACCCAGCAGATACGCAGTATTTT. Protein sequence: CASSQDPNPADTQYF.

This clonotype was detected a few times. The J gene is TRBJ2-7, the V gene TRBV20-1, with D possibly matching TRBD2 (5 bases). The CDR3 is 11 residues long. Germline V CDR1 and CDR2: DFQATT, SNEGSKA (reference sequence). The V end was cut by 7 bases, the J end by 6 bases, with 13 bases between. The CDR3 nucleotides read TGCAGTGGGGGAGAGATTGGCGAGCAGTACTTC. Its protein product is CSGGEIGEQYF.

This clonotype came up many times. The chain employs TRBV28 and TRBJ2-2; 8 nucleotides match TRBD1. CDR1 and CDR2 (germline): MDHEN, SYDVKM. The CDR3 loop spans 16 amino acids. The trim removed 4 bases at V and 4 bases at J, leaving 8 bases unmatched. DNA of the CDR3: TGTGCCAGCAGTTCGCAGGGGGCGAGGGGCACCGGGGAGCTGTTTTTT. Translating it yields CASSSQGARGTGELFF. Variable domain in full (rest from reference TRBV28 and TRBJ2-2): DVKVTQSSRYLVKRTGEKVFLECVQDMDHENMFWYRQDPGLGLRLIYFSYDVKMKEKGDIPEGYSVSREKKERFSLILESASTNQTSMYLCASSSQGARGTGELFFGEGSRLTVL.

The V and J genes are TRBV6-6 and TRBJ1-2; 7 bases fit TRBD1. V shed 6 bases and J 2 bases; nucleotides not matched to a gene: 6. There are 14 residues in the CDR3. Germline CDR1 and CDR2: MNHNY and SVGAGI (reference sequence). In DNA form, the CDR3 reads TGTGCCAGCAGCGAACTGGGACAGAACTATGGCTACACCTTC. It translates to CASSELGQNYGYTF.

This clonotype was detected a few times. V usage is TRBV6-5 and J usage is TRBJ2-2, with a possible D match to TRBD2 (5 bases). This CDR3 comprises 16 residues. The ends were cut back, 6 bases at V and 0 bases at J, with 14 bases in the middle. Germline-derived CDR1 and CDR2 are MNHEY and SVGAGI. The CDR3 loop reads CASRSTRNPNTGELFF. In DNA form, the CDR3 reads TGTGCCAGCAGGTCTACTAGGAACCCGAACACCGGGGAGCTGTTTTTT.

This clonotype was counted between two and nine times. The genes are TRBV7-9 and TRBJ2-5, with D perhaps matching TRBD1 (6 bases). This CDR3 spans 19 amino acids. The germline CDR1 and CDR2 sequences are SEHNR and FQNEAQ (reference sequence). Trimming left V 1 base short and J 11 bases short, with 32 bases between. The CDR3 DNA reads as TGTGCCAGCAGCTTAGGGATGCGACACGGGACAACGCTGGACAATGAGCAGTACTTC. Encoded protein: CASSLGMRHGTTLDNEQYF.

Only a few counts were recorded for this clonotype. The V gene is TRBV7-2, the J gene TRBJ1-4; possibly TRBD1 for D (5 bases). V dropped 1 base and J dropped 5 bases, with 8 bases sitting between them. The germline V gene encodes CDR1 SGHTA and CDR2 FQGNSA. This CDR3 comprises 14 residues. The CDR3 region is CASSLVSGNEKLFF. In nucleotides, the CDR3 is TGTGCCAGCAGCTTAGTCTCAGGGAATGAAAAACTGTTTTTT.